This entry lists 13 T cell receptor beta chains sequenced from one sample in a study of early T cells in non-severe SARS-CoV-2 infection (dated by TCRdb to the early 2020s). Libraries were prepared through 5' RACE. Sequencing was performed on a NextSeq 500. TCRdb reprocessed the public reads (quality trimming at Q25 with fastp, clone calling with MiXCR) and kept in-frame beta chains. CDR3 protein sequences are deduplicated, and each keeps its most common genes and DNA. The sample contains 50,000 to 65,000 distinct CDR3 sequences, around 9.1% of them found a single time. The top ten clonotypes cover 4.2% of the sample. Sequencing used whole blood. The receptors shown here come from an adult who was a healthcare worker with PCR-confirmed SARS-CoV-2 infection or an uninfected control (not recorded which).

This clonotype was observed many times. J is TRBJ2-1 and V is TRBV2; D is perhaps TRBD2 (6 bases). Trimming took off 9 bases at V and 8 bases at J, with 23 bases between the two ends. The CDR3 consists of 15 residues. CDR1 and CDR2 from the germline V gene are SNHLY and FYNNEI. CDR3 in DNA: TGTGCCAGGGGCTCGGAAGTTAGCGGTTTGGATGAGCAGTTCTTC. This codes for CARGSEVSGLDEQFF. The whole variable domain, filled in from reference TRBV2 and TRBJ2-1, reads EPEVTQTPSHQVTQMGQEVILRCVPISNHLYFYWYRQILGQKVEFLVSFYNNEISEKSEIFDDQFSVERPDGSNFTLKIRSTKLEDSAMYFCARGSEVSGLDEQFFGPGTRLTVL.

This clonotype has ten or more counts. In DNA form, the CDR3 reads TGTGCCAGCAGCTTGGCAGTCTACTCTTACAATGAGCAGTTCTTC. It translates to CASSLAVYSYNEQFF. V is TRBV5-5 and J is TRBJ2-1; unclear D gene. The ends were cut back, 0 bases at V and 4 bases at J, with 11 bases in the middle. This CDR3 has 15 residues. The germline CDR1 and CDR2 sequences are SGHKS and YYEKEE (reference sequence).

In this sample, this clonotype turned up many times. The rearrangement uses TRBV29-1 and TRBJ1-2, with TRBD1 as a possible D gene (5 bases). There are 12 residues in the CDR3. The ends were cut back, 0 bases at V and 8 bases at J, with 10 bases in the middle. CDR1 and CDR2 from the germline V gene are SQVTM and ANQGSEA. This CDR3 reads CSVEDQGLGYTF. The CDR3 nucleotides read TGCAGCGTTGAAGATCAGGGACTCGGCTACACCTTC. The entire variable domain, with the rest obtained from reference TRBV29-1 and TRBJ1-2, is as follows: SAVISQKPSRDICQRGTSLTIQCQVDSQVTMMFWYRQQPGQSLTLIATANQGSEATYESGFVIDKFPISRPNLTFSTLTVSNMSPEDSSIYLCSVEDQGLGYTFGSGTRLTVV.

This clonotype appeared a few times. The chain combines TRBV11-2 with TRBJ2-2; 14 bases match TRBD2. The CDR3 is 21 residues long. Germline CDR1 is SGHAT and CDR2 is FQNNGV. Losses at the gene ends were 1 base for V and 4 bases for J; bases not matched to a gene: 14. CDR3 amino acids: CASSLVRGPGLAGGVTGELFF. DNA of the CDR3: TGTGCCAGCAGCTTAGTTCGGGGGCCCGGACTAGCGGGAGGTGTCACCGGGGAGCTGTTTTTT.

This clonotype was counted at least ten times. This chain connects TRBV20-1 to TRBJ2-7, with TRBD2 matching 7 bases. The length of the CDR3 is 15 residues. With V trimmed by 4 bases and J by 2 bases, 11 bases remained unmatched. CDR1 is DFQATT and CDR2 is SNEGSKA in the germline V gene (reference sequence). Here the CDR3 reads CSATDPSGVTYEQYF. The CDR3 nucleotides are TGCAGTGCTACCGACCCCAGCGGGGTGACCTACGAGCAGTACTTC.

This clonotype was seen more than once but under ten times. The CDR3 here is CSAILAGGDNEQFF. CDR3 sequence (DNA): TGCAGTGCTATACTAGCGGGAGGGGACAATGAGCAGTTCTTC. The rearrangement links TRBV20-1 to TRBJ2-1, with TRBD2 matching over 13 bases. CDR1 and CDR2 from the germline V gene are DFQATT and SNEGSKA (reference sequence). V gave up 4 bases and J gave up 5 bases; unmatched junction bases: 2. CDR3 length equals 14 residues.

This clonotype occurred many times. V gene TRBV7-2 combines with J gene TRBJ2-6; the D is unclear. The germline V gene encodes CDR1 SGHTA and CDR2 FQGNSA. This CDR3 has 15 amino acids. V was trimmed by 1 base and J by 4 bases, leaving 8 bases between them. Here the CDR3 DNA reads TGTGCCAGCAGCTTAGATGGGTCCGGGGCCAACGTCCTGACTTTC. Translated: CASSLDGSGANVLTF.

This clonotype occurred many times. The chain has TRBV7-2 and TRBJ2-1; possibly TRBD2 for D (6 bases). Germline CDR1 SGHTA, CDR2 FQGNSA. There are 14 residues in the CDR3. Deletions cut 7 bases from V and 0 bases from J, with 10 bases between. CDR3 sequence (DNA): TGTGCCAGCAACGACGGGAGCTCCTACAATGAGCAGTTCTTC. Translation: CASNDGSSYNEQFF.

The V gene is TRBV7-9, the J gene TRBJ2-7; D is perhaps TRBD2 (6 bases). Trimming stripped 1 base from V and 6 bases from J, with 10 bases between. The CDR3 has 13 residues. CDR1 is SEHNR, CDR2 FQNEAQ, per germline (reference sequence). The CDR3 region is CASSLGGGLEQYF. CDR3 nucleotide sequence: TGTGCCAGCAGCTTAGGGGGAGGTCTCGAGCAGTACTTC.

In this sample, this clonotype turned up many times. The chain is built from TRBV18 and TRBJ1-1; D unclear. CDR1 and CDR2 (germline): KGHSH, LQKENI. V lost 2 bases, J lost 0 bases, and 4 bases lay in between. This CDR3 comprises 13 residues. CDR3 coding DNA: TGTGCCAGCTCACCAAACATGAACACTGAAGCTTTCTTT. Translating it yields CASSPNMNTEAFF.

The chain couples TRBV25-1 to TRBJ2-1; TRBD2 agrees at 7 bases. With 5 bases clipped from V and 3 bases from J, the junction kept 4 bases outside the gene matches. Germline lookup yields CDR1 MGHDK and CDR2 SYGVNS. The CDR3 is made up of 14 amino acids. The CDR3 bases are TGTGCCAGCAGTAGGGAGGGAGGCTACAATGAGCAGTTCTTC. Translated: CASSREGGYNEQFF.

This clonotype occurred many times. The CDR3 sequence is CASSLGGGGDYGYTF. In nucleotides, the CDR3 is TGTGCCAGCAGCTTAGGCGGAGGGGGCGACTATGGCTACACCTTC. The chain uses TRBV7-8 and TRBJ1-2; 7 bases agree with TRBD1. The CDR3 covers 15 residues. Germline V gene data show CDR1 as SGHVS and CDR2 as FQNEAQ. The ends lost 1 base at V and 3 bases at J; junction bases unmatched: 5.

This clonotype was observed many times. This chain joins TRBV29-1 and TRBJ2-2; D might be TRBD2 (5 bases). The V gene's germline CDR1 is SQVTM and CDR2 ANQGSEA. CDR3 length: 15 amino acids. V shed 7 bases and J shed 0 bases, with 15 bases lying between them. CDR3 nucleotides: TGCAGCGCCCGGGGAAACCCAGCGAACACCGGGGAGCTGTTTTTT. This sequence encodes CSARGNPANTGELFF.